The TCR beta chain described here comes from a study of cytomegalovirus exposure and HLA in healthy donors. General observations from the study: As a later analysis showed, a missense DCLRE1C variant was linked to trimming of TCR beta V- and J-genes. Most subjects had HLA-A and HLA-B alleles reportedly predicted accurately by TCR beta sequences.

The PCR was carried out with 60 Vbeta primers and 13 Jbeta primers. Profiled with immunoSEQ multiplex PCR; TCRdb holds only in-frame clones, not every one. There are 95,000 to 150,000 clones in the sample; 74% occur only once, and around 4.2% lies in the top ten. For this clone: The antigen is unknown.

The sequencing sample was made of PBMCs. The TCR sequence derives from a woman aged 45-59 years in good health and CMV-seropositive.

DNA of the CDR3: TGCGCCAGCAGTGAGGAGGAGTCGGTTTACACTGAAGCTTTCTTT. It codes for CASSEEESVYTEAFF. The V gene is TRBV10-1, the J gene TRBJ1-1, with no clear D. This CDR3 has 15 amino acids. The V gene lost 2 bases and the J gene lost 3 bases, with 13 bases spanning the gap. Germline CDR1 and CDR2: WNHNN and SYGVQD (reference sequence).